The sequence of this T cell receptor (beta chain) was determined in a study of blood T cell repertoires in COVID-19. The method was immunoSEQ multiplex PCR; TCRdb's version includes in-frame clones alone and lacks a portion of them. The sample has a few hundred thousand clones, 85% seen once. V shed 4 bases and J 7 bases; nucleotides not matched to a gene: 5. The CDR3 is made up of 13 amino acids. Germline CDR1 is SGHRS and CDR2 is YFSETQ. The clonotype originates from a woman aged 18-30 years with acute or convalescent COVID-19. The specimen was peripheral blood. This rearrangement joins TRBV5-1 to TRBJ1-2; 9 bases fit TRBD1. The CDR3 reads CASSPQGAGGYTF. CDR3 DNA: TGCGCCAGCAGCCCACAGGGGGCGGGTGGCTACACCTTC.